The clone carrying this T cell receptor (beta chain) was recorded at least ten times. The antigen is not known. The sample comes from a study of blood T cells in healthy people across ages. A second PCR, run for roughly 6 to 11 cycles, used a sample-barcoded 5' primer plus a J-beta primer mix. MiXCR, run by TCRdb on the 5' RACE reads, gives a single entry per CDR3 protein. The sample consists of about 640,000 distinct CDR3 sequences, around 41% of them appearing once. Study results and limitations: Among long-lived donors, naive CD4+ cells were more numerous and diversity higher than in aged donors. A strong correlation was seen between TCR beta diversity and naive T cell percentage. Roughly linear declines in TCR beta diversity per million T cells occurred with age.

Germline V lookup: CDR1 SGHRS, CDR2 YFSETQ. Trimming took 4 bases from V and 6 from J; bases not matched to a gene: 7. The CDR3 is 14 amino acids. Per-sample yields of isolated PBMCs were at least 7 million. The TCR was taken from an elderly man in good health. Sequencing input: blood. V gene TRBV5-1 combines with J gene TRBJ2-3, with TRBD2 matching over 8 bases. CDR3 protein: CASSPGTSSDTQYF. CDR3 in DNA: TGCGCCAGCAGCCCCGGGACTAGTAGCGATACGCAGTATTTT.